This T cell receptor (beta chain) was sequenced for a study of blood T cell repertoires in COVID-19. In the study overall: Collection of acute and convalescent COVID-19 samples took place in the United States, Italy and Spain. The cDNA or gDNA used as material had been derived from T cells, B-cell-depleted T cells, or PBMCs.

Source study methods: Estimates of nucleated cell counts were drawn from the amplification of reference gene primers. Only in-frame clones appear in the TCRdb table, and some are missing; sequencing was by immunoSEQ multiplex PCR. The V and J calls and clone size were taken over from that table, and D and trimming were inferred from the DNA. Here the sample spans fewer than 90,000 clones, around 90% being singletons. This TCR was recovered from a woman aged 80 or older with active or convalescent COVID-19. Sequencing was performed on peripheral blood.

The DNA for the CDR3 is TGCGCCAGCAGCTTAAGACAGGGACAGTCCTACGAGCAGTACTTC. The encoded protein is CASSLRQGQSYEQYF. J is TRBJ2-7 and V is TRBV5-1; 7 bases agree with TRBD1. The V gene's germline CDR1 is SGHRS and CDR2 YFSETQ. This CDR3 has 15 residues. The V gene end was trimmed by 2 bases and the J gene end by 1 base; junction bases not matched to a gene: 6.